A single T cell receptor (beta chain) is shown here with its context. Its target is unknown. The sample contains more than one DNA sequence encoding this CDR3. The data were obtained in a study of shared clonotypes between healthy human individuals. The data were produced by immunoSEQ multiplex PCR, yet TCRdb's version contains in-frame clones alone and is incomplete. The repertoire has some 2,500,000 clones, over 85% of them found once; the top ten carry about 0.39%. Whole-study findings and limits: Sampling covered nothing but blood. Tissue TCR repertoires likely differ from those found in blood.

The receptor was isolated from a man aged 18 to 30 in good health. Some clones in this sample may be carry-over from other donors' samples. Material: naive CD4+ T cells from PBMCs. This sample's subset: CD45RA+ positively selected.

The CDR3 DNA reads TGCGCCAGCAGCTTTGGACAGCTCACAGATACGCAGTATTTT. It specifies CASSFGQLTDTQYF. The chain links TRBV5-1 to TRBJ2-3, with a weak D call TRBD1 (6 bases). CDR3 length: 14 residues. Germline V CDR1 and CDR2: SGHRS, YFSETQ. The V end was cut by 2 bases, the J end by 2 bases, with 9 bases between.